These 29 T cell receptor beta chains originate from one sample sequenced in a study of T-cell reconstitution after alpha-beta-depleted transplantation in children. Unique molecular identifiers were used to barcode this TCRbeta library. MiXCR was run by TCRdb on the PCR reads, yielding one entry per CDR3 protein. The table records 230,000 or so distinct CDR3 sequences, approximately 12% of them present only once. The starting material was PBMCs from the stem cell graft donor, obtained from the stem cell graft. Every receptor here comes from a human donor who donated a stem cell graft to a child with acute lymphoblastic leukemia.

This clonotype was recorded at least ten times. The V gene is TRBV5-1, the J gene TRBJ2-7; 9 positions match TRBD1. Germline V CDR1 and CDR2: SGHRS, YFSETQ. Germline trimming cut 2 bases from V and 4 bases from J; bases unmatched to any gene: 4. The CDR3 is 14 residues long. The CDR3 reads CASSLGQGRYEQYF. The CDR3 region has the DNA TGCGCCAGCAGCTTAGGACAGGGGAGGTACGAGCAGTACTTC.

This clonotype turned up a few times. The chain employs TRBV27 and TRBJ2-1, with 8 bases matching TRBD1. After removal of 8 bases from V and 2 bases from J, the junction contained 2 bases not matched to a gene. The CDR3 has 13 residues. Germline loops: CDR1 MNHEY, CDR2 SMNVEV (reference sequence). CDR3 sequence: CASGQGPYNEQFF. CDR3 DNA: TGTGCCAGCGGACAGGGACCCTACAATGAGCAGTTCTTC.

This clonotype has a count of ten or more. In nucleotides, the CDR3 is TGCAGCCCCCGAGGGCCCGGAGCCAAAAACATTCAGTACTTC. This sequence encodes CSPRGPGAKNIQYF. The V call is TRBV29-1, the J call TRBJ2-4; tentatively, D is TRBD2 (5 bases). Trimming took 8 bases from V and 0 from J, leaving 14 bases between them. The CDR3 is 14 amino acids. Germline V gives CDR1 SQVTM, CDR2 ANQGSEA.

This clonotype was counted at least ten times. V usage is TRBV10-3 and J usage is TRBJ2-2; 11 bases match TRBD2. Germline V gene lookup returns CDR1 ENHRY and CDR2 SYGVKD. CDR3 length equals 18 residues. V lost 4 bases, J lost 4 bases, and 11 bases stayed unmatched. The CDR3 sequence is CAISAYHSSGRTTGELFF. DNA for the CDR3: TGTGCCATCAGTGCCTATCACTCTAGCGGGAGGACCACCGGGGAGCTGTTTTTT.

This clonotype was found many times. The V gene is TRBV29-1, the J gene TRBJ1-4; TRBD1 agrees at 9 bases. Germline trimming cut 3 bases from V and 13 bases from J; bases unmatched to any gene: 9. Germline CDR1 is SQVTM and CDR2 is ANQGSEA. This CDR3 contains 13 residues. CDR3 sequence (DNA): TGCAGCGTTGAGACGGGACAGGGATCAGGACTGTTTTTT. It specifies CSVETGQGSGLFF.

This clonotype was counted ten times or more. The CDR3 loop is CASQGYSVTFF. In nucleotides, the CDR3 is TGTGCCAGCCAGGGTTACTCTGTAACTTTCTTT. V and J are TRBV12-3 or TRBV12-4 and TRBJ1-1, with D possibly being TRBD1 (5 bases). This CDR3 comprises 11 residues. The V gene lost 8 bases and the J gene lost 12 bases, with 16 bases spanning the gap.

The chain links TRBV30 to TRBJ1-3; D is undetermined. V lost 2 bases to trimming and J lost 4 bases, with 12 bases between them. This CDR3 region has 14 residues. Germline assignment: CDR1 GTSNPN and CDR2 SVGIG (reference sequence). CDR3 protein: CAWSPYDFGNTIYF. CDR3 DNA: TGTGCCTGGAGTCCATATGACTTCGGAAACACCATATATTTT.

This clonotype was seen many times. The CDR3 reads CASSVATGMDSGDGYTF. DNA for the CDR3: TGTGCCAGCAGCGTAGCCACGGGGATGGACAGCGGGGATGGCTACACCTTC. The chain combines TRBV9 with TRBJ1-2, with D perhaps matching TRBD1 (6 bases). The germline V gene encodes CDR1 SGDLS and CDR2 YYNGEE. The CDR3 length is 17 residues. The V and J ends lost 0 bases and 6 bases respectively, with 21 bases between them.

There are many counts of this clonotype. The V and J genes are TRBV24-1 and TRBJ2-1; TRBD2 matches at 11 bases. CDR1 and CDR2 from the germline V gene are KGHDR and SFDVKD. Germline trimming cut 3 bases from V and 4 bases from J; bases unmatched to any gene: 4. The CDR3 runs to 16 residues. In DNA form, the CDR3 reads TGTGCCACCAGTGATGTGACTAGCGGGAATTACAATGAGCAGTTCTTC. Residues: CATSDVTSGNYNEQFF.

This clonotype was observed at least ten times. Here the CDR3 DNA reads TGTGCCAGCAGCCCAGCGGGGGGGCTAGGAAATGAGCAGTTCTTC. It specifies CASSPAGGLGNEQFF. This chain joins TRBV3-1 and TRBJ2-1; 10 nucleotides align to TRBD2. J gave up 7 bases and V 4 bases, and 7 bases lay outside the gene matches. This CDR3 has 15 residues. The V gene's germline CDR1 is LGHDT and CDR2 YNNKEL (reference sequence).

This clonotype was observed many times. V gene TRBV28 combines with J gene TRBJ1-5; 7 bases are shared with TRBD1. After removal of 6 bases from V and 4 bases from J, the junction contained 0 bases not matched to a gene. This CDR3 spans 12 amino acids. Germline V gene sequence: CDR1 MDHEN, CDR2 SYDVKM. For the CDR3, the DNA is TGTGCCAGCAGGACAGGGAATCAGCCCCAGCATTTT. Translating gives CASRTGNQPQHF.

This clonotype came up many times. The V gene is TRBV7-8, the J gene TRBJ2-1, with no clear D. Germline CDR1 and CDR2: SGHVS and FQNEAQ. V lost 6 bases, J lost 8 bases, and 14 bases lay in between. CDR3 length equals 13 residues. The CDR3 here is CASRDPESHEQFF. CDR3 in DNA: TGTGCCAGCAGGGACCCTGAGTCCCATGAGCAGTTCTTC.

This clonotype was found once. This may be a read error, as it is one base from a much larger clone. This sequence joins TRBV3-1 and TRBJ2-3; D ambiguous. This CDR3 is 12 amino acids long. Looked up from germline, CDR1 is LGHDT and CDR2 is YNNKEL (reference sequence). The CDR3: CASSEDPDTQYF. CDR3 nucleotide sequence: TGTGCCAGCAGCGAAGACCCAGATACGCAGTATTTT.

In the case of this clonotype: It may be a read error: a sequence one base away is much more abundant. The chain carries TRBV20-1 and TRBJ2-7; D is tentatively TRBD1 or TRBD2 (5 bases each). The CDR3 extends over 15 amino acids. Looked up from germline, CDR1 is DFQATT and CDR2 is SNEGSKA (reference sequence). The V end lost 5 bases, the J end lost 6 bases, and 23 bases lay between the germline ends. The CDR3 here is CSAASRSSTRGEQYF. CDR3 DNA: TGCAGTGCTGCCTCCCGGAGTAGTACTAGGGGCGAGCAGTACTTC.

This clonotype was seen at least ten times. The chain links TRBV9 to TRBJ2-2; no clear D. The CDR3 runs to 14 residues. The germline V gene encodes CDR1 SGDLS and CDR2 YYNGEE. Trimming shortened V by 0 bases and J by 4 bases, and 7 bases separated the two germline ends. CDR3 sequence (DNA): TGTGCCAGCAGCGTAGCTCCGGCCACCGGGGAGCTGTTTTTT. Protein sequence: CASSVAPATGELFF.

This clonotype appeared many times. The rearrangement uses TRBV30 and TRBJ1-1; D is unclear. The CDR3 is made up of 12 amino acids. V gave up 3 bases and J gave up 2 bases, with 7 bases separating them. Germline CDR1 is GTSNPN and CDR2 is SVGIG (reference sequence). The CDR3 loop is CAWRDGNTEAFF. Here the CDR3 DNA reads TGTGCCTGGAGAGACGGAAACACTGAAGCTTTCTTT.

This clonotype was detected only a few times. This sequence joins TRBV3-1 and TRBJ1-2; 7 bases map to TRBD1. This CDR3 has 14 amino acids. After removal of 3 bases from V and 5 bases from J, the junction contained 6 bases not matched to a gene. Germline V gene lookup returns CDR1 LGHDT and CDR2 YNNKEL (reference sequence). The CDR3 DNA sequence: TGTGCCAGCAGCCATGGGACAGACAGATATGGCTACACCTTC. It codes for CASSHGTDRYGYTF.

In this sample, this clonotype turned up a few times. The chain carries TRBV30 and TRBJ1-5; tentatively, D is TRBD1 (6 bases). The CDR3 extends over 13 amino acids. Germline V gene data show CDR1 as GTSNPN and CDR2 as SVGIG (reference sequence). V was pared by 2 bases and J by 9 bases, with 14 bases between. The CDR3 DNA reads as TGTGCCTGGAGTCTGTCTCAGACAGGGCCCCAGCATTTT. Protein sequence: CAWSLSQTGPQHF.

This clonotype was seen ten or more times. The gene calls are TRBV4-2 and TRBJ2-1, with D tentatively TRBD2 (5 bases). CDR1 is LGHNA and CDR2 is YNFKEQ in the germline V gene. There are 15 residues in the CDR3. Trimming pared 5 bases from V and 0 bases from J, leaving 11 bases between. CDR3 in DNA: TGTGCCAGCAGCAGGCGGGTCTACTCCTACAATGAGCAGTTCTTC. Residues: CASSRRVYSYNEQFF.

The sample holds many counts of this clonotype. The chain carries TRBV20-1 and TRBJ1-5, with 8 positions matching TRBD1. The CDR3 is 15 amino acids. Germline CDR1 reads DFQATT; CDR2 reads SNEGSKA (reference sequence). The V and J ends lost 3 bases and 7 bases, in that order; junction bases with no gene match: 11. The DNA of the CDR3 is TGCAGTGCTAGTTCCGCGGACAGGGAGGTGCAGCCCCAGCATTTT. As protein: CSASSADREVQPQHF.

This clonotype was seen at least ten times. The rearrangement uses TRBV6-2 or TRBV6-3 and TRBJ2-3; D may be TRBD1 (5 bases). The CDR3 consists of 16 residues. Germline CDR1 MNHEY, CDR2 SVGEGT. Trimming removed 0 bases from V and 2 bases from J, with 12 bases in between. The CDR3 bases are TGTGCCAGCAGTTACTCGCCACAGGCCTTCACAGATACGCAGTATTTT. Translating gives CASSYSPQAFTDTQYF.

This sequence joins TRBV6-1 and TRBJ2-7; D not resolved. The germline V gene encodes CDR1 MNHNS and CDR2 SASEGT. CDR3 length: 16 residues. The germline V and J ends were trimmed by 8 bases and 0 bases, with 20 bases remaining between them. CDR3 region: CASRTSYTQISYEQYF. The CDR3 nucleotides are TGTGCCAGCCGGACCTCTTACACGCAAATCTCCTACGAGCAGTACTTC.

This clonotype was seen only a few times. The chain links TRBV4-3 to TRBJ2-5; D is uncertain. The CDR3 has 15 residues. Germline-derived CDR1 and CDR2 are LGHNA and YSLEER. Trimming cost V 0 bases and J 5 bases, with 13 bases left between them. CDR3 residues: CASSQEVTPRETQYF. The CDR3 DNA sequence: TGCGCCAGCAGCCAAGAAGTCACCCCGCGGGAGACCCAGTACTTC.

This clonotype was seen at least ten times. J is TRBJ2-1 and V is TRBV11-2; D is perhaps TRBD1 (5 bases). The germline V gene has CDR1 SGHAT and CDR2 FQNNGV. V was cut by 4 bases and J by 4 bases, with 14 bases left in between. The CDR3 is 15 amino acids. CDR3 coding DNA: TGTGCCAGCAGCTGGGTAGTTGACAGTTACAATGAGCAGTTCTTC. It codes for CASSWVVDSYNEQFF. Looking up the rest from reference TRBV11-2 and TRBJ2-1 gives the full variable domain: EAGVAQSPRYKIIEKRQSVAFWCNPISGHATLYWYQQILGQGPKLLIQFQNNGVVDDSQLPKDRFSAERLKGVDSTLKIQPAKLEDSAVYLCASSWVVDSYNEQFFGPGTRLTVL.

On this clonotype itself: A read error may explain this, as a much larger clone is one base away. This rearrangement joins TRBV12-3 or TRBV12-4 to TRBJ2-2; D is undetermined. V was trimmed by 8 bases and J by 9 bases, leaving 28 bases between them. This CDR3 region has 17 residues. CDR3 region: CASALGNGPLGTWELFF. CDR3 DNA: TGTGCCAGCGCCTTGGGGAATGGCCCTCTAGGAACCTGGGAGCTGTTTTTT.

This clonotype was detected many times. In DNA form, the CDR3 reads TGTGCCAGCAGCTCCAACAGTTATAATTCACCCCTCCACTTT. This gives the protein CASSSNSYNSPLHF. The chain carries TRBV7-9 and TRBJ1-6; no clear D. The CDR3 sequence is 14 residues long. V was shortened by 4 bases and J by 4 bases, with 8 bases between the two germline ends. Germline assignment: CDR1 SEHNR and CDR2 FQNEAQ (reference sequence).

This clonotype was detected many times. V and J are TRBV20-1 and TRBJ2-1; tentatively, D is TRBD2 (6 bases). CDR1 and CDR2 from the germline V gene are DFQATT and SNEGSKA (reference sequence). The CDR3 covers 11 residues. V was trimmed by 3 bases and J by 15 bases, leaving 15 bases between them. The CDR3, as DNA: TGCAGTGCTAGGGAGGGTATATTTCCGTTCTTC. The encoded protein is CSAREGIFPFF.

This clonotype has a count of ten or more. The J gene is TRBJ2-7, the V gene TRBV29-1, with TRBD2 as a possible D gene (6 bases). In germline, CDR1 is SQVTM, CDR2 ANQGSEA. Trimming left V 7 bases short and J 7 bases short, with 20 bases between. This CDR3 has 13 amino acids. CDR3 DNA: TGCAGCGCTGGTATAAGGAAGGAGGGGGAGCAGTACTTC. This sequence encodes CSAGIRKEGEQYF.

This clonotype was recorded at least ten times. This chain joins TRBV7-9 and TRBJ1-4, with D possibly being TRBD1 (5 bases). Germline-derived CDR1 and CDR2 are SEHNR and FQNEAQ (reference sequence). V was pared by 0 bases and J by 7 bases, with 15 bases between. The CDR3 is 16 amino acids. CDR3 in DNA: TGTGCCAGCAGCTTAGCGCTGGGGGGATCGGGTGAAAAACTGTTTTTT. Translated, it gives CASSLALGGSGEKLFF.